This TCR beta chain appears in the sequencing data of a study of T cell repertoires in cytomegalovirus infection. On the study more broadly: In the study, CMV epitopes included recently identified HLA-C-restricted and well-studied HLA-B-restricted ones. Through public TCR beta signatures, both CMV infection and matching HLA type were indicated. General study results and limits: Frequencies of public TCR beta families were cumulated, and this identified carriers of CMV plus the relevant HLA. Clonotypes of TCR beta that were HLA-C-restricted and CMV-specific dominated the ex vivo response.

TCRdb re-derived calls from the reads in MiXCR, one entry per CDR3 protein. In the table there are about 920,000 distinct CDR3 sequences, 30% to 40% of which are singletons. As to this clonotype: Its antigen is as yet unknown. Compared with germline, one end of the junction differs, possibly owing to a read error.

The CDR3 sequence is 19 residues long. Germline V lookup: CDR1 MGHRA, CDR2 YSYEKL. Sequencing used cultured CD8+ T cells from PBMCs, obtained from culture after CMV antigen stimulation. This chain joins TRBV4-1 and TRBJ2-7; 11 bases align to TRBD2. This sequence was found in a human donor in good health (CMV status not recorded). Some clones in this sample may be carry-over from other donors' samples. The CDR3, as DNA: TGTGCCAGCAGCCAAGTCGAACTAGCGGGGGCCCCGACCTTCTACGAGCAGTACTTC. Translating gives CASSQVELAGAPTFYEQYF.